This T cell receptor (beta chain) was observed in a study of STAT5B mutations in CD4+ large granular lymphocyte leukemia. General study points: Data were not HLA-matched across samples. Patient CD4-sorted repertoires looked more clonal than healthy CD4+ repertoires, even without putative leukemic clones.

Per germline, CDR1 SGHRS and CDR2 YFSETQ. The V end was cut by 5 bases, the J end by 4 bases, with 12 bases between. This CDR3 comprises 13 residues. TCRdb's table, derived via immunoSEQ multiplex PCR, lists solely in-frame clones and lacks some. Among tens of thousands of clones listed, 72% were seen once. In its sample, this clone was seen a few times. Its antigen is not known. The rearrangement uses TRBV5-1 and TRBJ1-1, with D perhaps matching TRBD1 (5 bases). The source of this sequence is a human donor in good health. Sequences were obtained from CD4+ T cells from blood buffy coats. DNA of the CDR3: TGCGCCAGCAGTGCCCGCGGGGCCACTGAAGCTTTCTTT. Encoded protein: CASSARGATEAFF. The full variable domain, in which reference TRBV5-1 and TRBJ1-1 provide the parts outside the CDR3, is KAGVTQTPRYLIKTRGQQVTLSCSPISGHRSVSWYQQTPGQGLQFLFEYFSETQRNKGNFPGRFSGRQFSNSRSEMNVSTLELGDSALYLCASSARGATEAFFGQGTRLTVV.